Listed here are 24 T cell receptor beta chains from one sample, sequenced in a study of cytomegalovirus exposure and HLA in healthy donors. PCR used 60 Vbeta primers and 13 Jbeta primers. Data came from immunoSEQ multiplex PCR; TCRdb stores just in-frame clones and leaves some out. This table has a few hundred thousand clones, around 81% appearing once. Material for sequencing was PBMCs. These receptors were taken from an older woman in good health and CMV-seropositive.

The rearrangement joins TRBV9 to TRBJ1-1, with 7 nucleotides matching TRBD1. J lost 8 bases, V lost 3 bases, and 7 bases had no gene match. This CDR3 comprises 13 residues. Germline assignment: CDR1 SGDLS and CDR2 YYNGEE. CDR3 coding DNA: TGTGCCAGCAGCGCCCCAGACAGGGTAGAAGCTTTCTTT. Translating it yields CASSAPDRVEAFF.

This clone was picked up a small number of times. The chain is built from TRBV7-3 and TRBJ2-5; perhaps TRBD1 as D (5 bases). With 3 bases removed from V and 5 bases from J, the gap between germline ends came to 10 bases. CDR1 is SGHTA, CDR2 FQGTGA, per germline. The CDR3 length is 13 residues. The DNA of the CDR3 is TGTGCCAGCAGCTTTGGCCCAGGGGAGACCCAGTACTTC. Protein: CASSFGPGETQYF.

The chain joins TRBV5-1 to TRBJ2-7; TRBD2 agrees at 8 bases. Trimming removed 5 bases from V and 0 bases from J; junction bases left unmatched: 4. In germline, CDR1 is SGHRS, CDR2 YFSETQ. This CDR3 is 14 amino acids long. The CDR3 DNA reads as TGCGCCAGCAGGCTAGCGGGCCGCTCCTACGAGCAGTACTTC. Protein sequence: CASRLAGRSYEQYF.

This chain joins TRBV7-9 and TRBJ2-7; 9 bases are a match to TRBD1. CDR1 is SEHNR, CDR2 FQNEAQ, per germline (reference sequence). J lost 3 bases, V lost 3 bases, and 6 bases had no gene match. The CDR3 is 15 amino acids. The CDR3 DNA is TGTGCCAGCAGCTTCCCAGGGACAGGGATCTACGAGCAGTACTTC. Translation: CASSFPGTGIYEQYF. Combining the CDR3 with reference TRBV7-9 and TRBJ2-7 gives the whole variable domain DTGVSQNPRHKITKRGQNVTFRCDPISEHNRLYWYRQTLGQGPEFLTYFQNEAQLEKSRLLSDRFSAERPKGSFSTLEIQRTEQGDSAMYLCASSFPGTGIYEQYFGPGTRLTVT.

The genes are TRBV11-2 and TRBJ1-3; D is undetermined. Germline V CDR1 and CDR2: SGHAT, FQNNGV. V was shortened by 1 base and J by 0 bases, with 7 bases between the two germline ends. The CDR3 runs 15 residues. As DNA, the CDR3 is TGTGCCAGCAGCTTAGGAGCTAGCTCTGGAAACACCATATATTTT. Its translation: CASSLGASSGNTIYF.

This clone was observed a handful of times. The chain couples TRBV5-6 to TRBJ1-1, with 10 bases lining up with TRBD1. CDR3 length: 15 residues. The trim removed 4 bases at V and 4 bases at J, leaving 7 bases unmatched. Germline lookup yields CDR1 SGHDT and CDR2 YYEEEE. The CDR3 nucleotides are TGTGCCAGCAGCACATCCGGGACAGGGGCCACTGAAGCTTTCTTT. It specifies CASSTSGTGATEAFF. Based on the CDR3 plus reference TRBV5-6 and TRBJ1-1, the full variable domain is DAGVTQSPTHLIKTRGQQVTLRCSPKSGHDTVSWYQQALGQGPQFIFQYYEEEERQRGNFPDRFSGHQFPNYSSELNVNALLLGDSALYLCASSTSGTGATEAFFGQGTRLTVV.

The V gene is TRBV6-1, the J gene TRBJ1-4, with D possibly matching TRBD1 (5 bases). This CDR3 has 14 amino acids. Trimming cost V 6 bases and J 4 bases, with 12 bases left between them. Germline CDR1 and CDR2: MNHNS and SASEGT. CDR3 sequence: CASRGFGGNEKLFF. Here the CDR3 DNA reads TGTGCCAGCAGGGGGTTCGGGGGTAATGAAAAACTGTTTTTT.

The genes are TRBV19 and TRBJ2-7; 7 bases align to TRBD1. CDR3 length: 13 residues. Trimming cost V 10 bases and J 0 bases; bases outside gene matches: 6. The germline V gene has CDR1 LNHDA and CDR2 SQIVND (reference sequence). CDR3 residues: CATSTGYSYEQYF. The CDR3 bases are TGTGCCACCTCGACAGGGTACTCCTACGAGCAGTACTTC.

This chain uses TRBV28 with TRBJ1-2, with no clear D. Trimming shortened V by 6 bases and J by 0 bases, and 5 bases separated the two germline ends. The CDR3 sequence is 12 residues long. Germline V gives CDR1 MDHEN, CDR2 SYDVKM. The CDR3 bases are TGTGCCAGCAGCCCAGCTAACTATGGCTACACCTTC. This codes for CASSPANYGYTF.

The rearrangement links TRBV6-1 to TRBJ2-1; TRBD2 agrees at 12 bases. V lost 6 bases, J lost 3 bases, and 15 bases stayed unmatched. Germline CDR1 MNHNS, CDR2 SASEGT. The CDR3 has 19 residues. CDR3 nucleotide sequence: TGTGCCAGCAGAGAACTAGCGGGAGGCCTGATCCCCAACTACAATGAGCAGTTCTTC. The encoded protein is CASRELAGGLIPNYNEQFF.

This clone was observed a handful of times. The V gene is TRBV27, the J gene TRBJ1-1; 7 bases line up with TRBD1. The junction had 0 bases not matched to a gene; V was cut back by 4 bases and J by 1 base. Germline CDR1 reads MNHEY; CDR2 reads SMNVEV (reference sequence). The CDR3 is 13 amino acids. The CDR3 loop is CASSSGGNTEAFF. The CDR3 DNA reads TGTGCCAGCAGTTCAGGGGGGAACACTGAAGCTTTCTTT.

A word on this clone: The junction differs from germline at one of its ends, possibly a read error. This chain links TRBV7-9 with TRBJ2-7; D is perhaps TRBD1 (5 bases). The CDR3 covers 14 residues. Germline values: CDR1 SEHNR, CDR2 FQNEAQ (reference sequence). This CDR3 reads CSSSLVGVTYEQYF. Here the CDR3 DNA reads TGTTCCAGCAGCTTAGTAGGGGTAACTTACGAGCAGTACTTC.

The V call is TRBV27, the J call TRBJ2-1; 7 nucleotides align to TRBD2. V lost 7 bases to trimming and J lost 2 bases; unmatched junction nucleotides: 11. This CDR3 comprises 16 residues. Germline values: CDR1 MNHEY, CDR2 SMNVEV (reference sequence). CDR3 bases: TGTGCCAGCAAGCCAACCAGCGGGATACCCTACAATGAGCAGTTCTTC. Its translation is CASKPTSGIPYNEQFF.

The chain couples TRBV9 to TRBJ2-7; possibly TRBD2 for D (5 bases). Between the trimmed V and J ends, which lost 0 bases and 5 bases, there was a span of 12 bases. This CDR3 contains 14 residues. Germline V gene sequence: CDR1 SGDLS, CDR2 YYNGEE. CDR3 region: CASSVGGSRNEQYF. CDR3 DNA: TGTGCCAGCAGCGTAGGAGGGAGTAGGAACGAGCAGTACTTC.

The gene calls are TRBV28 and TRBJ1-5; 10 positions agree with TRBD1. The CDR3 loop spans 14 amino acids. The V and J ends lost 7 bases and 6 bases, in that order; junction bases with no gene match: 6. Germline V gives CDR1 MDHEN, CDR2 SYDVKM. CDR3 DNA sequence: TGTGCCAGCACGTGGGACAGGGGCAGTCAGCCCCAGCATTTT. It encodes CASTWDRGSQPQHF.

The rearrangement joins TRBV6-1 to TRBJ1-1, with a tentative D call TRBD1 (5 bases). The V end was cut by 3 bases, the J end by 5 bases, with 10 bases between. Per the germline V gene, CDR1 is MNHNS and CDR2 is SASEGT. The length of the CDR3 is 13 residues. CDR3 in amino acids: CASSEIGQTEAFF. As DNA, the CDR3 is TGTGCCAGCAGTGAGATCGGACAAACTGAAGCTTTCTTT.

This chain's CDR3 is CASSPRTYLSYNEQFF. CDR3 DNA: TGTGCCAGCAGCCCGCGGACTTACCTCTCCTACAATGAGCAGTTCTTC. The gene calls are TRBV5-6 and TRBJ2-1; the D gene is possibly TRBD2 (5 bases). Trimming took off 4 bases at V and 0 bases at J, with 14 bases between the two ends. Germline values: CDR1 SGHDT, CDR2 YYEEEE. The CDR3 is 16 residues long.

This clone came up once. CDR3 coding DNA: TGTGCCAGCAGTTTATTAAGAGGCTCTGGAACTCCGGATGGTGAAGCTTTCTTT. The encoded protein is CASSLLRGSGTPDGEAFF. The chain joins TRBV28 to TRBJ1-1; D gene uncertain. The CDR3 contains 18 residues. Germline assignment: CDR1 MDHEN and CDR2 SYDVKM. V lost 1 base, J lost 7 bases, and 25 bases lay in between. The full variable domain, its missing parts supplied by reference TRBV28 and TRBJ1-1, is DVKVTQSSRYLVKRTGEKVFLECVQDMDHENMFWYRQDPGLGLRLIYFSYDVKMKEKGDIPEGYSVSREKKERFSLILESASTNQTSMYLCASSLLRGSGTPDGEAFFGQGTRLTVV.

This clone was picked up one time. In DNA form, the CDR3 reads TGCGCCAGCAGCTTGGCCCCAGGGGGCAATTCAAACACTGAAGCTTTCTTT. This gives the protein CASSLAPGGNSNTEAFF. The V gene is TRBV5-1, the J gene TRBJ1-1, with 8 bases fitting TRBD1. The J segment lost 2 bases and the V segment lost 0 bases, leaving 9 bases of the junction unmatched. CDR3 size: 17 residues. Germline CDR1 SGHRS, CDR2 YFSETQ.

The table lists this clone with a few counts. The sample has other DNA sequences that encode this CDR3 too. V usage is TRBV6-5 and J usage is TRBJ1-2; no reliable D call. Trimming took off 5 bases at V and 2 bases at J, with 9 bases between the two ends. CDR1 and CDR2 from the germline V gene are MNHEY and SVGAGI. This CDR3 spans 13 amino acids. As DNA, the CDR3 is TGTGCCAGCAGTGAAGCGGGAAACTATGGCTACACCTTC. As protein: CASSEAGNYGYTF.

This clone appeared once. The V call is TRBV19, the J call TRBJ2-7, with D possibly matching TRBD2 (6 bases). Germline assignment: CDR1 LNHDA and CDR2 SQIVND (reference sequence). The V gene lost 5 bases and the J gene lost 0 bases, with 14 bases spanning the gap. The CDR3 extends over 15 amino acids. The CDR3 bases are TGTGCCAGTAGTGGAGGGACCGCAAGCTCCTACGAGCAGTACTTC. This translates into CASSGGTASSYEQYF.

The J gene is TRBJ1-3, the V gene TRBV9; weak D call: TRBD1 (5 bases). Germline values: CDR1 SGDLS, CDR2 YYNGEE. The CDR3 covers 20 residues. Trimming stripped 4 bases from V and 1 base from J, with 27 bases between. CDR3 nucleotide sequence: TGTGCCAGCAGCACCTCTTTTCATGGGGAGATTCGGGGGTCTGGAAACACCATATATTTT. Its protein is CASSTSFHGEIRGSGNTIYF.

This clone was observed a single time. This rearrangement joins TRBV5-1 to TRBJ1-2, with D possibly being TRBD1 (6 bases). In germline, CDR1 is SGHRS, CDR2 YFSETQ. V was cut by 0 bases and J by 4 bases, with 13 bases left in between. The CDR3 runs to 15 residues. The CDR3 DNA reads as TGCGCCAGCAGCTTGGGCGCAGAGGACAGCTATGGCTACACCTTC. This sequence encodes CASSLGAEDSYGYTF.

This chain uses TRBV18 with TRBJ1-1; D uncertain. Germline CDR1 and CDR2: KGHSH and LQKENI. Trimming left V 0 bases short and J 5 bases short, with 10 bases between. The CDR3 loop spans 14 amino acids. CDR3 amino acids: CASSPPLRGTEAFF. The CDR3 DNA is TGTGCCAGCTCACCACCGTTACGGGGTACTGAAGCTTTCTTT.